Listed here are 23 T cell receptor beta chains from one sample, sequenced in a study of long-term antiretroviral therapy in people with HIV. Version v3.0 of the immunoSEQ assay ran at survey level. Repertoires were generated with immunoSEQ multiplex PCR, while TCRdb's copy carries only in-frame clones and drops some. The sample consists of 35,000 or so clones, 94% of them appearing once. Specimen: unsorted PBMCs, collected 4.1 years after starting antiretroviral therapy. These receptors originate from a woman aged 45-59 years with HIV.

This sequence joins TRBV6-6 and TRBJ1-2, with 7 bases identical to TRBD1. CDR1 and CDR2 (germline): MNHNY, SVGAGI (reference sequence). The length of the CDR3 is 13 residues. The J segment lost 4 bases and the V segment lost 11 bases, leaving 10 bases of the junction unmatched. CDR3 nucleotide sequence: TGTGCCCACAGGGGAGGGGAAGGCTATGGCTACACCTTC. Amino acid sequence: CAHRGGEGYGYTF.

The V and J genes are TRBV7-2 and TRBJ1-4; 9 bases align to TRBD1. The germline V gene encodes CDR1 SGHTA and CDR2 FQGNSA. This CDR3 is built from 14 residues. With 5 bases clipped from V and 6 bases from J, the junction kept 4 bases outside the gene matches. The CDR3 region has the DNA TGTGCCAGCAGCGTCGACAGGGGGGATGAAAAACTGTTTTTT. This sequence encodes CASSVDRGDEKLFF.

The chain has TRBV19 and TRBJ2-3, with 10 bases aligning to TRBD2. Germline assignment: CDR1 LNHDA and CDR2 SQIVND (reference sequence). The ends lost 9 bases at V and 1 base at J; junction bases unmatched: 4. This CDR3 spans 14 amino acids. The CDR3 spells CASSGLAGTDTQYF. CDR3 nucleotides: TGTGCCAGCTCCGGACTAGCGGGCACAGATACGCAGTATTTT.

V and J are TRBV19 and TRBJ2-5, with 9 bases aligning to TRBD2. V lost 2 bases to trimming and J lost 1 base; unmatched junction nucleotides: 2. The CDR3 has 15 residues. Looked up from germline, CDR1 is LNHDA and CDR2 is SQIVND (reference sequence). This chain's CDR3 is CASSIMTSGQETQYF. For the CDR3, the DNA is TGTGCCAGTAGTATAATGACTAGCGGCCAAGAGACCCAGTACTTC.

The chain employs TRBV10-3 and TRBJ2-2; 13 bases align to TRBD2. The CDR3 has 16 amino acids. V dropped 7 bases and J dropped 8; count of bases not matched to a gene: 10. Looked up from germline, CDR1 is ENHRY and CDR2 is SYGVKD. Here the CDR3 reads CAINPGLAGTRGELFF. For the CDR3, the DNA is TGTGCCATCAATCCGGGACTAGCGGGGACAAGGGGGGAGCTGTTTTTT.

Points on this clone: The junction does not match germline at one end; this may be a read error. The genes are TRBV27 and TRBJ1-4, with D uncertain. The CDR3 runs to 11 residues. CDR1 is MNHEY, CDR2 SMNVEV, per germline (reference sequence). The DNA of the CDR3 is TGTGCCAGCAGTTTGGGCGGGCAGAAACGTTTT. Translating gives CASSLGGQKRF.

This chain connects TRBV5-1 to TRBJ1-1, with D maybe TRBD1 (5 bases). CDR1 SGHRS and CDR2 YFSETQ come from the germline V gene. CDR3 length equals 11 residues. V lost 5 bases to trimming and J lost 8 bases, with 10 bases between them. The CDR3 bases are TGCGCCAGCAGGGGGGGATCCGAAGCTTTCTTT. Its protein product is CASRGGSEAFF.

A word on this clone: Sequence at one end of the junction differs from germline and may be a read error. The chain uses TRBV6-5 and TRBJ1-2, with 9 bases aligning to TRBD1. Looked up from germline, CDR1 is MNHEY and CDR2 is SVGAGI. The CDR3 totals 16 residues. CDR3 bases: TGTGCCAGCAGTTTAGGACAGGGGAGATTTCGGTATGGCTACATCTTC. This sequence encodes CASSLGQGRFRYGYIF.

The V and J genes are TRBV19 and TRBJ1-5; 8 bases map to TRBD1. CDR1 LNHDA and CDR2 SQIVND come from the germline V gene (reference sequence). Trimming at V came to 6 bases and at J to 1 base, leaving 5 bases not matched to a gene. The CDR3 extends over 15 amino acids. The DNA for the CDR3 is TGTGCCAGTAGCGCGGACAGGGCAAGCAATCAGCCCCAGCATTTT. It translates to CASSADRASNQPQHF.

The V call is TRBV19, the J call TRBJ2-2; D unclear. The CDR3 totals 10 residues. Trimming took off 6 bases at V and 7 bases at J, with 3 bases between the two ends. Germline CDR1 is LNHDA and CDR2 is SQIVND (reference sequence). The CDR3 DNA is TGTGCCAGTAGGAACGGGGAGCTGTTTTTT. Protein: CASRNGELFF.

The genes are TRBV14 and TRBJ1-1; perhaps TRBD1 as D (5 bases). This CDR3 spans 19 amino acids. Per germline, CDR1 SGHDN and CDR2 FVKESK. Trimming took off 0 bases at V and 3 bases at J, with 23 bases between the two ends. This chain's CDR3 is CASSQDDPGTFNGDTEAFF. The CDR3, as DNA: TGTGCCAGCAGCCAAGATGACCCGGGGACCTTCAATGGGGACACTGAAGCTTTCTTT.

V is TRBV27 and J is TRBJ2-7, with TRBD1 identical over 10 bases. Looked up from germline, CDR1 is MNHEY and CDR2 is SMNVEV (reference sequence). Trimming cost V 8 bases and J 3 bases; bases outside gene matches: 4. This CDR3 region has 13 residues. The CDR3 nucleotides are TGTGCCAGCTCCGGGACAGGGGACTACGAGCAGTACTTC. It is translated as CASSGTGDYEQYF.

The chain carries TRBV5-6 and TRBJ1-6; D perhaps matches TRBD1 (5 bases). Trimming left V 4 bases short and J 9 bases short, with 17 bases between. This CDR3 contains 15 residues. CDR1 SGHDT and CDR2 YYEEEE come from the germline V gene. CDR3 sequence reads: CASSPTLQVPSPLHF. CDR3 nucleotides: TGTGCCAGCAGCCCAACTCTACAGGTGCCTTCACCCCTCCACTTT.

The V call is TRBV19, the J call TRBJ2-5; 8 bases match TRBD1. Germline loops: CDR1 LNHDA, CDR2 SQIVND (reference sequence). With V trimmed by 3 bases and J by 2 bases, 2 bases remained unmatched. CDR3 size: 14 residues. CDR3 amino acids: CASSIQGAQETQYF. The CDR3 nucleotides are TGTGCCAGTAGTATCCAGGGGGCGCAAGAGACCCAGTACTTC.

The chain links TRBV27 to TRBJ2-1; weak D call: TRBD1 (6 bases). The CDR3 is 16 residues long. Trimming cost V 6 bases and J 0 bases, with 15 bases left between them. From germline, CDR1 is MNHEY and CDR2 SMNVEV (reference sequence). The CDR3 DNA reads as TGTGCCAGCAGGAAATTCGTGGACAGCTCCTACAATGAGCAGTTCTTC. Residues: CASRKFVDSSYNEQFF.

The rearrangement uses TRBV7-8 and TRBJ1-4, with D possibly TRBD1 on 6 matching bases. Trimming stripped 1 base from V and 3 bases from J, with 6 bases between. The CDR3 length is 14 residues. CDR1 is SGHVS and CDR2 is FQNEAQ in the germline V gene. DNA of the CDR3: TGTGCCAGCAGCTTAGGGGGGCCTAATGAAAAACTGTTTTTT. Amino acids: CASSLGGPNEKLFF.

The chain carries TRBV7-6 and TRBJ2-1, with 8 bases aligning to TRBD1. The germline CDR1 and CDR2 sequences are SGHVS and FNYEAQ. V lost 5 bases, J lost 6 bases, and 12 bases stayed unmatched. The CDR3 is 16 residues long. Here the CDR3 DNA reads TGTGCCAGCAGCGCATTGACAGGGGTAGCTGGCAATGAGCAGTTCTTC. This sequence encodes CASSALTGVAGNEQFF.

The chain employs TRBV5-1 and TRBJ1-2; D gene ambiguous. The CDR3 totals 14 residues. The germline CDR1 and CDR2 sequences are SGHRS and YFSETQ. Trimming took off 2 bases at V and 5 bases at J, with 13 bases between the two ends. CDR3 DNA sequence: TGCGCCAGCAGCTTAGCTTCCGCGGATTATGGCTACACCTTC. Its translation is CASSLASADYGYTF.

V is TRBV7-9 and J is TRBJ2-2, with D tentatively TRBD1 (6 bases). Germline CDR1 SEHNR, CDR2 FQNEAQ (reference sequence). The V end lost 5 bases, the J end lost 3 bases, and 10 bases lay between the germline ends. The CDR3 runs 14 residues. As DNA, the CDR3 is TGTGCCAGCAGCCCGGACAGAGACACCGGGGAGCTGTTTTTT. Amino acids: CASSPDRDTGELFF.

The J gene is TRBJ2-7, the V gene TRBV18; TRBD1 agrees at 10 bases. The germline V gene encodes CDR1 KGHSH and CDR2 LQKENI. The CDR3 sequence is 15 residues long. Unmatched junction bases numbered 6, after V lost 2 bases and J lost 5 bases. CDR3 DNA: TGTGCCAGCTCACCATCGGGACAGGGGAGCCACGAGCAGTACTTC. Amino acids: CASSPSGQGSHEQYF.

This chain joins TRBV6-1 and TRBJ2-1, with TRBD1 matching 8 bases. This CDR3 contains 14 residues. The junction had 3 bases not matched to a gene; V was cut back by 3 bases and J by 5 bases. CDR1 is MNHNS, CDR2 SASEGT, per germline. The CDR3 sequence: CASSEAGGNNEQFF. The DNA of the CDR3 is TGTGCCAGCAGTGAGGCAGGGGGCAACAATGAGCAGTTCTTC.

This chain uses TRBV7-3 with TRBJ1-1; D unclear. Germline V gives CDR1 SGHTA, CDR2 FQGTGA. Trimming cost V 1 base and J 8 bases, with 14 bases left between them. The CDR3 consists of 14 residues. Here the CDR3 reads CASSLIPFPEEAFF. The DNA of the CDR3 is TGTGCCAGCAGCTTAATTCCGTTCCCCGAGGAAGCTTTCTTT.

This sequence joins TRBV4-2 and TRBJ2-5; D unclear. The CDR3 loop spans 14 amino acids. From germline, CDR1 is LGHNA and CDR2 YNFKEQ. Between the trimmed V and J ends, which lost 1 base and 2 bases, there was a span of 8 bases. The CDR3 DNA follows: TGTGCCAGCAGCCAAGTGCCGAGTCAAGAGACCCAGTACTTC. Protein: CASSQVPSQETQYF.